What follows is one T cell receptor beta chain and its context. This sample was included in a study of blood T cell repertoires in COVID-19. The overall study: Sites in the United States, Italy and Spain provided acute and convalescent COVID-19 samples. T cells, B-cell-depleted T cells, or PBMCs provided the cDNA or gDNA that served as material.

In the original analysis: Reference gene primers were amplified, and this amplification served to estimate nucleated cell counts. Libraries were prepared by immunoSEQ multiplex PCR; TCRdb keeps only in-frame clonotypes and omits some of them. The V and J calls and the clone size are those of that table, but D and trimming were determined from the DNA. The data hold roughly 240,000 clones, with 70% to 85% observed a single time. This CDR3 is built from 15 residues. The junction had 11 bases not matched to a gene; V was cut back by 2 bases and J by 9 bases. Looked up from germline, CDR1 is LGHNA and CDR2 is YSLEER.

This TCR was sampled from a woman older than 75 with acute or convalescent COVID-19. The sequenced sample consisted of peripheral blood. This chain connects TRBV4-3 to TRBJ2-3, with TRBD2 matching over 7 bases. The CDR3 nucleotides are TGCGCCAGCAGCCAAACGGCGGGGGATAGCGGGACGCAGTATTTT. Its translation: CASSQTAGDSGTQYF.